This passage covers 25 T cell receptor beta chains from one sample sequenced in a study of early T cells in non-severe SARS-CoV-2 infection. TCRdb fed the 5' RACE reads into MiXCR, producing one record per CDR3 protein. The sample has tens of thousands of distinct CDR3 sequences; around 4% are singletons. The material sequenced was whole blood. The receptors were gathered from an adult who was a healthcare worker with PCR-confirmed SARS-CoV-2 infection or an uninfected control (not recorded which).

This chain connects TRBV7-3 to TRBJ2-3; D remains ambiguous. From germline, CDR1 is SGHTA and CDR2 FQGTGA. The CDR3 covers 16 residues. V lost 2 bases and J lost 4, with 16 bases in between. CDR3 coding DNA: TGTGCCAGCAGCTTAGGGGTGAGCCGCGAGGCAGATACGCAGTATTTT. Encoded protein: CASSLGVSREADTQYF. The full variable domain, in which reference TRBV7-3 and TRBJ2-3 provide the parts outside the CDR3, is GAGVSQTPSNKVTEKGKYVELRCDPISGHTALYWYRQSLGQGPEFLIYFQGTGAADDSGLPNDRFFAVRPEGSVSTLKIQRTERGDSAVYLCASSLGVSREADTQYFGPGTRLTVL.

There are many counts of this clonotype. The rearrangement uses TRBV20-1 and TRBJ2-7; 9 nucleotides agree with TRBD1. V was pared by 3 bases and J by 6 bases, with 3 bases of the junction left unmatched. Germline V CDR1 and CDR2: DFQATT, SNEGSKA (reference sequence). CDR3 size: 12 residues. Here the CDR3 DNA reads TGCAGTGCTAGGGGGACAGGGTTCGAGCAGTACGTC. This encodes CSARGTGFEQYV.

This clonotype was found many times. The chain combines TRBV15 with TRBJ1-2; TRBD1 might be the D (5 bases). The V end lost 0 bases, the J end lost 4 bases, and 6 bases lay between the germline ends. This CDR3 comprises 13 residues. Germline CDR1 reads LNHNV; CDR2 reads YYDKDF (reference sequence). CDR3 sequence: CATSREGGYGYTF. The CDR3 DNA reads TGTGCCACCAGCAGAGAGGGGGGCTATGGCTACACCTTC.

For this clonotype: An end of the junction differs from the germline gene, which may be a read error. Here the CDR3 reads CASNPAGGYDQYF. The CDR3 DNA is TGCGCCAGCAACCCAGCGGGAGGATACGACCAGTACTTC. The chain joins TRBV5-1 to TRBJ2-7; 9 bases align to TRBD2. The length of the CDR3 is 13 residues. Germline V lookup: CDR1 SGHRS, CDR2 YFSETQ.

Many counts were recorded for this clonotype. V gene TRBV6-2 or TRBV6-3 combines with J gene TRBJ1-6; no definite D call. V was shortened by 5 bases and J by 8 bases, with 7 bases between the two germline ends. This CDR3 is built from 12 residues. Germline CDR1 MNHEY, CDR2 SVGEGT. CDR3 nucleotide sequence: TGTGCCAGCAGTACCCAGGATTCACCCCTCCACTTT. Encoded protein: CASSTQDSPLHF.

This clonotype was seen repeatedly, ten times or more. The chain employs TRBV7-2 and TRBJ2-7; D may be TRBD1 (6 bases). Trimming cost V 5 bases and J 0 bases, with 11 bases left between them. This CDR3 is built from 14 residues. From germline, CDR1 is SGHTA and CDR2 FQGNSA. CDR3: CASSLDRSSYEQYV. The CDR3 nucleotides are TGTGCCAGCAGCCTTGACAGGAGCTCCTACGAGCAGTACGTC.

This clonotype was counted many times. The rearrangement links TRBV6-2 or TRBV6-3 to TRBJ2-6, with D perhaps TRBD1 (6 bases). This CDR3 contains 17 residues. Trimming removed 7 bases from V and 0 bases from J, with 16 bases in between. Per germline, CDR1 MNHEY and CDR2 SVGEGT. CDR3 in amino acids: CASTHLQGNSGANVLTF. CDR3 in DNA: TGTGCCAGCACTCACCTACAGGGCAACTCTGGGGCCAACGTCCTGACTTTC.

This clonotype appeared many times. This chain links TRBV6-1 with TRBJ1-2; D is possibly TRBD1 (6 bases). This CDR3 region has 15 residues. Germline CDR1 is MNHNS and CDR2 is SASEGT. V shed 7 bases and J shed 2 bases, with 17 bases lying between them. CDR3 sequence reads: CASTQRGQQNYGYTF. The CDR3 nucleotides are TGTGCCAGCACCCAGCGTGGACAGCAAAACTATGGCTACACCTTC.

This clonotype was counted ten times or more. The J gene is TRBJ2-3, the V gene TRBV6-2 or TRBV6-3, with unresolved D. Trimming shortened V by 8 bases and J by 6 bases, and 12 bases separated the two germline ends. The V gene's germline CDR1 is MNHEY and CDR2 SVGEGT. This CDR3 has 12 amino acids. Written as DNA, the CDR3 is TGTGCCAGCTCCCCGACGGCGGATACGCAGTATTTT. Its protein product is CASSPTADTQYF.

The table lists this clonotype with many counts. The rearrangement joins TRBV6-2 or TRBV6-3 to TRBJ2-3, with D possibly TRBD2 on 5 matching bases. V lost 9 bases and J 5 bases, leaving 21 bases between the germline ends. Looked up from germline, CDR1 is MNHEY and CDR2 is SVGEGT. The CDR3 is 15 residues long. The DNA of the CDR3 is TGTGCCAGTGCCCCCGGGAACATGGTGGGAGATACGCAGTATTTT. Amino acid sequence: CASAPGNMVGDTQYF.

Many counts were recorded for this clonotype. The chain uses TRBV6-6 and TRBJ2-3; D may be TRBD2 (6 bases). Trimming left V 3 bases short and J 0 bases short, with 16 bases between. Looked up from germline, CDR1 is MNHNY and CDR2 is SVGAGI (reference sequence). The length of the CDR3 is 17 residues. In DNA, the CDR3 is TGTGCCAGCAGTTATGTTCCGATAGCGGCTAGCACAGATACGCAGTATTTT. Amino acid sequence: CASSYVPIAASTDTQYF.

This clonotype came up a few times. The rearrangement joins TRBV24-1 to TRBJ1-5; 8 bases align to TRBD1. The CDR3 spans 16 residues. CDR1 and CDR2 (germline): KGHDR, SFDVKD. V lost 3 bases, J lost 4 bases, and 7 bases stayed unmatched. The CDR3 DNA is TGTGCCACCAGTGATCATCGACAGGGGTTTAATCAGCCCCAGCATTTT. Translation gives CATSDHRQGFNQPQHF.

This clonotype was picked up many times. The chain recombines TRBV9 with TRBJ2-5; D may be TRBD1 (5 bases). CDR1 is SGDLS and CDR2 is YYNGEE in the germline V gene. The V end was cut by 0 bases, the J end by 5 bases, with 14 bases between. This CDR3 is built from 15 residues. As DNA, the CDR3 is TGTGCCAGCAGCGTAGAGATTGACAGTGCGGAGACCCAGTACTTC. Translated, it gives CASSVEIDSAETQYF.

This clonotype was seen many times. The genes are TRBV25-1 and TRBJ2-1, with TRBD2 matching over 8 bases. This CDR3 comprises 17 residues. CDR1 MGHDK and CDR2 SYGVNS come from the germline V gene. V lost 3 bases, J lost 0 bases, and 7 bases stayed unmatched. The CDR3 region is CASSDTAGTSSYNEQFF. Written as DNA, the CDR3 is TGTGCCAGCAGTGATACAGCCGGGACTAGCTCCTACAATGAGCAGTTCTTC.

This clonotype was seen ten or more times. V is TRBV27 and J is TRBJ1-2, with a weak D call TRBD1 (5 bases). Germline V lookup: CDR1 MNHEY, CDR2 SMNVEV (reference sequence). The CDR3 has 17 residues. The germline V and J ends were trimmed by 3 bases and 6 bases, with 23 bases remaining between them. CDR3 loop: CASSFIRAGQSRNGYTF. The CDR3 DNA reads TGTGCCAGCAGTTTTATTCGCGCGGGGCAAAGTCGGAATGGCTACACCTTC.

This clonotype was observed at least ten times. The chain employs TRBV12-3 or TRBV12-4 and TRBJ1-1, with D possibly matching TRBD1 (6 bases). Trimming took off 5 bases at V and 3 bases at J, with 10 bases between the two ends. The CDR3 consists of 13 residues. The CDR3 coding sequence is TGTGCCAGCAGTCAAGGGGGATACACTGAAGCTTTCTTT. Translating gives CASSQGGYTEAFF.

This clonotype was counted many times. CDR3 sequence reads: CAISERTTSGNTIYF. In DNA, the CDR3 is TGTGCCATCAGTGAGCGGACGACCTCTGGAAACACCATATATTTT. The chain recombines TRBV10-3 with TRBJ1-3; D is uncertain. The CDR3 consists of 15 residues. The germline CDR1 and CDR2 sequences are ENHRY and SYGVKD. Between the trimmed V and J ends, which lost 2 bases and 0 bases, there was a span of 8 bases.

This clonotype is medium-sized within its sample. CDR3 coding DNA: TGTGCCAGCAGCTTCGGCCAAGAGACCCAGTACTTC. Its protein product is CASSFGQETQYF. V usage is TRBV7-2 and J usage is TRBJ2-5; D is unresolved. The V end lost 3 bases, the J end lost 1 base, and 3 bases lay between the germline ends. Germline lookup yields CDR1 SGHTA and CDR2 FQGNSA. The CDR3 is 12 amino acids.

Turning to this clonotype: A much more abundant neighbour one base away suggests this may be a read error. J is TRBJ2-3 and V is TRBV20-1; 10 bases match TRBD2. The CDR3 contains 13 residues. Germline CDR1 reads DFQATT; CDR2 reads SNEGSKA (reference sequence). The CDR3 sequence: CSALGLAGDTPYF. The CDR3 DNA sequence: TGCAGTGCTCTTGGGCTAGCGGGGGATACGCCGTATTTT.

This clonotype was picked up many times. The chain employs TRBV29-1 and TRBJ2-7; 10 positions agree with TRBD2. The ends lost 7 bases at V and 4 bases at J; junction bases unmatched: 7. This CDR3 has 13 amino acids. From germline, CDR1 is SQVTM and CDR2 ANQGSEA. The chain's CDR3 is CSGSSGSGYEQYF. CDR3 DNA: TGCAGCGGATCTAGCGGGAGCGGATACGAGCAGTACTTC.

V is TRBV20-1 and J is TRBJ2-7; D may be TRBD1 or TRBD2 (5 bases each). Between the trimmed V and J ends, which lost 6 bases and 4 bases, there was a span of 19 bases. The CDR3 is made up of 14 amino acids. The V gene's germline CDR1 is DFQATT and CDR2 SNEGSKA (reference sequence). The CDR3 nucleotides are TGCAGTGCACCGGGGACCACAGACCTTTACGAGCAGTACTTC. It codes for CSAPGTTDLYEQYF.

This clonotype appeared many times. The gene calls are TRBV7-8 and TRBJ2-2, with a possible D match to TRBD2 (6 bases). Trimming stripped 1 base from V and 7 bases from J, with 10 bases between. Germline loops: CDR1 SGHVS, CDR2 FQNEAQ. The CDR3 consists of 14 residues. Here the CDR3 reads CASSLGREGGELFF. The CDR3 coding sequence is TGTGCCAGCAGCTTAGGGCGGGAAGGCGGGGAGCTGTTTTTT.

The chain is built from TRBV9 and TRBJ1-2; possibly TRBD1 for D (5 bases). Trimming left V 6 bases short and J 3 bases short, with 33 bases between. Germline CDR1 reads SGDLS; CDR2 reads YYNGEE. CDR3 size: 20 residues. CDR3 residues: CASNSGTVPPFPSSHYGYTF. In nucleotides, the CDR3 is TGTGCCAGCAACTCCGGGACGGTGCCGCCCTTTCCATCCAGCCACTATGGCTACACCTTC. The full variable domain, in which reference TRBV9 and TRBJ1-2 provide the parts outside the CDR3, is DSGVTQTPKHLITATGQRVTLRCSPRSGDLSVYWYQQSLDQGLQFLIQYYNGEERAKGNILERFSAQQFPDLHSELNLSSLELGDSALYFCASNSGTVPPFPSSHYGYTFGSGTRLTVV.

V is TRBV6-6 and J is TRBJ2-1, with 7 positions matching TRBD1. Germline V gives CDR1 MNHNY, CDR2 SVGAGI (reference sequence). The V segment lost 6 bases and the J segment 3 bases; nucleotides outside the gene matches: 2. This CDR3 contains 13 residues. The CDR3 DNA reads as TGTGCCAGCAGCCGGGACAGCTACAATGAGCAGTTCTTC. It encodes CASSRDSYNEQFF.

This clonotype occurred many times. J is TRBJ2-3 and V is TRBV6-4; D might be TRBD1 (5 bases). CDR3 size: 15 residues. V shed 0 bases and J shed 2 bases, with 9 bases lying between them. The germline V gene encodes CDR1 MRHNA and CDR2 SNTAGT. The CDR3: CASSDSPGHTDTQYF. CDR3 coding DNA: TGTGCCAGCAGTGACTCCCCAGGGCACACAGATACGCAGTATTTT.